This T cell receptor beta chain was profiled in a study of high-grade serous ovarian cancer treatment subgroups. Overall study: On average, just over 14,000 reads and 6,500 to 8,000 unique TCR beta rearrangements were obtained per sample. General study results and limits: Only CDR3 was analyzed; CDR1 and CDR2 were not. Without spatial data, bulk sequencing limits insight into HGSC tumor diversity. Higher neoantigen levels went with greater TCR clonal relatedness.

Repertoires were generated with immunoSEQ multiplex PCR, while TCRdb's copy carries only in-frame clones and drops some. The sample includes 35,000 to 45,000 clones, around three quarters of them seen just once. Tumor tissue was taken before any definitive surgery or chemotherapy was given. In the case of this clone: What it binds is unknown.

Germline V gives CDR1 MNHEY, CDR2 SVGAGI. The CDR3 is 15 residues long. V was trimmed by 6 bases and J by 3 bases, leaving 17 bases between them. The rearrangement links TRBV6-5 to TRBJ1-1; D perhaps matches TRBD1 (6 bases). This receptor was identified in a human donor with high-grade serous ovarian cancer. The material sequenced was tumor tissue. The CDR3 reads CASRTHRDTYTEAFF. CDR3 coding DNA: TGTGCCAGCAGAACCCACCGGGACACCTACACTGAAGCTTTCTTT.